The 22 T cell receptor beta chains below all came from one sample that was sequenced in a study of radiotherapy plus CTLA-4 blockade in lung cancer. Data came from immunoSEQ multiplex PCR; TCRdb stores just in-frame clones and leaves some out. The table shows 85,000 to 130,000 clones, with about 84% occurring only once. The source material was peripheral blood, sampled from a patient treated with radiotherapy plus ipilimumab. These receptors were taken from a human donor with non-small cell lung cancer that progressed on radiotherapy plus ipilimumab. Some clones in this sample may be carry-over from other donors' samples.

The genes are TRBV12-5 and TRBJ1-1; no clear D. Germline V gene data show CDR1 as LGHNT and CDR2 as FRNRAP. V lost 6 bases and J 3 bases, leaving 8 bases between the germline ends. The CDR3 covers 12 residues. This chain's CDR3 is CASGGEHTEAFF. CDR3 nucleotide sequence: TGTGCTAGTGGCGGGGAACACACTGAAGCTTTCTTT.

The V gene is TRBV11-3, the J gene TRBJ2-1, with no clear D. Trimming cost V 1 base and J 0 bases, with 13 bases left between them. CDR1 and CDR2 from the germline V gene are SGHNT and YENEEA. The CDR3 runs 17 residues. CDR3: CASSLGQALGSYNEQFF. The CDR3, as DNA: TGTGCCAGCAGCTTAGGGCAGGCATTAGGCTCCTACAATGAGCAGTTCTTC.

This rearrangement joins TRBV27 to TRBJ2-5, with D perhaps matching TRBD1 or TRBD2 (5 bases each). From germline, CDR1 is MNHEY and CDR2 SMNVEV (reference sequence). The CDR3 covers 14 residues. V lost 6 bases to trimming and J lost 5 bases, with 16 bases between them. CDR3 amino acids: CASRSAGAGETQYF. The CDR3 DNA reads as TGTGCCAGCAGATCGGCCGGGGCCGGTGAGACCCAGTACTTC.

This chain joins TRBV28 and TRBJ1-1; the D is unclear. The CDR3 loop spans 14 amino acids. V was cut by 4 bases and J by 3 bases, with 12 bases left in between. In germline, CDR1 is MDHEN, CDR2 SYDVKM. As DNA, the CDR3 is TGTGCCAGCAGTTGGGAGCAACCGGACACTGAAGCTTTCTTT. Its protein product is CASSWEQPDTEAFF.

V usage is TRBV6-5 and J usage is TRBJ1-4; 8 bases fit TRBD1. The germline gives CDR1 MNHEY, CDR2 SVGAGI. This CDR3 is built from 15 residues. Trimming removed 4 bases from V and 4 bases from J; junction bases left unmatched: 5. CDR3 coding DNA: TGTGCCAGCAGTTTACAGGGACAGGTTAATGAAAAACTGTTTTTT. It yields the protein CASSLQGQVNEKLFF.

This clone came up a few times. The rearrangement links TRBV16 to TRBJ1-6; the D is unclear. Trimming took off 0 bases at V and 7 bases at J, with 7 bases between the two ends. There are 14 residues in the CDR3. Germline V gene sequence: CDR1 KGHSY, CDR2 FQNENV. The CDR3 nucleotides are TGTGCCAGCAGCCAATCGACGGGGAATTCACCCCTCCACTTT. Translated: CASSQSTGNSPLHF. The complete variable domain, with remaining parts taken from reference TRBV16 and TRBJ1-6, reads GEEVAQTPKHLVRGEGQKAKLYCAPIKGHSYVFWYQQVLKNEFKFLISFQNENVFDETGMPKERFSAKCLPNSPCSLEIQATKLEDSAVYFCASSQSTGNSPLHFGNGTRLTVT.

V gene TRBV2 combines with J gene TRBJ1-6; possibly TRBD1 for D (6 bases). The V gene lost 4 bases and the J gene lost 12 bases, with 16 bases spanning the gap. CDR1 is SNHLY, CDR2 FYNNEI, per germline. The CDR3 sequence is 14 residues long. CDR3 amino acids: CASSGDAGTKPLHF. For the CDR3, the DNA is TGTGCCAGCAGTGGGGATGCCGGGACAAAACCCCTCCACTTT.

The rearrangement links TRBV29-1 to TRBJ2-5; TRBD2 agrees at 10 bases. The V gene end was trimmed by 3 bases and the J gene end by 5 bases; junction bases not matched to a gene: 6. CDR1 and CDR2 (germline): SQVTM, ANQGSEA. There are 14 residues in the CDR3. CDR3 DNA: TGCAGCGTTGATTTTAGCGGGGGGTCGGAGACCCAGTACTTC. Protein: CSVDFSGGSETQYF.

The chain is built from TRBV2 and TRBJ1-1; no clear D. The CDR3 has 13 amino acids. V dropped 8 bases and J dropped 0 bases, with 10 bases sitting between them. CDR1 and CDR2 (germline): SNHLY, FYNNEI. CDR3 bases: TGTGCCAGCCAACGAAATTTGAACACTGAAGCTTTCTTT. Translated: CASQRNLNTEAFF.

V is TRBV27 and J is TRBJ2-7, with 10 bases fitting TRBD2. The V and J ends lost 4 bases and 5 bases, in that order; junction bases with no gene match: 8. CDR3 size: 15 residues. CDR1 and CDR2 (germline): MNHEY, SMNVEV (reference sequence). The CDR3 is CASSSYLAGVHEQYF. CDR3 nucleotide sequence: TGTGCCAGCAGTTCCTACCTAGCGGGGGTGCACGAGCAGTACTTC.

V is TRBV5-6 and J is TRBJ1-1; TRBD1 aligns across 7 bases. With 4 bases clipped from V and 10 bases from J, the junction kept 10 bases outside the gene matches. The CDR3 is 13 amino acids. CDR1 and CDR2 (germline): SGHDT, YYEEEE. CDR3 in amino acids: CASSKQGVAGAFF. The CDR3 DNA reads as TGTGCCAGCAGCAAGCAGGGGGTGGCGGGAGCTTTCTTT.

The chain joins TRBV10-3 to TRBJ1-2; unclear D gene. V gave up 4 bases and J gave up 4 bases, with 10 bases separating them. The germline gives CDR1 ENHRY, CDR2 SYGVKD. The CDR3 length is 13 residues. CDR3 sequence (DNA): TGTGCCATCAGTGGAGGCGGCCTCTATGGCTACACCTTC. Translation: CAISGGGLYGYTF.

The genes are TRBV7-2 and TRBJ2-3; TRBD2 aligns across 10 bases. Germline-derived CDR1 and CDR2 are SGHTA and FQGNSA. The CDR3 consists of 16 residues. With 5 bases clipped from V and 4 bases from J, the junction kept 9 bases outside the gene matches. DNA of the CDR3: TGTGCCAGCAGCCATTTCAGCGGGGGGGCCGCAGATACGCAGTATTTT. It is translated as CASSHFSGGAADTQYF.

This chain links TRBV5-1 with TRBJ1-4, with D possibly TRBD1 on 6 matching bases. Trimming shortened V by 0 bases and J by 6 bases, and 12 bases separated the two germline ends. The V gene's germline CDR1 is SGHRS and CDR2 YFSETQ. CDR3 length: 15 residues. In DNA, the CDR3 is TGCGCCAGCAGCTTGGAGGCAGGGGTTTATGAAAAACTGTTTTTT. Encoded protein: CASSLEAGVYEKLFF.

The V call is TRBV29-1, the J call TRBJ2-7; the D gene could be TRBD1 or TRBD2 (5 bases each). The CDR3 covers 12 residues. Germline V gene lookup returns CDR1 SQVTM and CDR2 ANQGSEA. The CDR3 DNA is TGCGCGTGTGGGATGGGGGAAGTCGAGCAGTACTTC. It codes for CACGMGEVEQYF.

This chain connects TRBV7-8 to TRBJ1-2; 8 positions agree with TRBD1. This CDR3 has 15 amino acids. Germline assignment: CDR1 SGHVS and CDR2 FQNEAQ. The V and J ends lost 1 base and 5 bases, in that order; junction bases with no gene match: 6. The CDR3 is CASSLGGTGGYGYTF. Here the CDR3 DNA reads TGTGCCAGCAGCTTAGGAGGGACAGGAGGGTATGGCTACACCTTC.

V usage is TRBV5-1 and J usage is TRBJ1-3, with no clear D. V dropped 0 bases and J dropped 4 bases, with 17 bases sitting between them. The CDR3 has 17 amino acids. CDR1 SGHRS and CDR2 YFSETQ come from the germline V gene. CDR3 sequence: CASSLASSPMGGNTIYF. CDR3 DNA: TGCGCCAGCAGCTTGGCCAGTAGCCCGATGGGGGGAAACACCATATATTTT.

The chain is built from TRBV28 and TRBJ1-5; D perhaps matches TRBD1 (5 bases). Germline CDR1 is MDHEN and CDR2 is SYDVKM. CDR3 length: 13 amino acids. The ends were cut back, 7 bases at V and 5 bases at J, with 12 bases in the middle. The CDR3 here is CASTNRGYQPQHF. CDR3 bases: TGTGCCAGCACCAATCGGGGCTATCAGCCCCAGCATTTT.

The gene calls are TRBV6-6 and TRBJ2-7; 10 bases map to TRBD2. This CDR3 has 15 amino acids. Germline V gene data show CDR1 as MNHNY and CDR2 as SVGAGI (reference sequence). After removal of 6 bases from V and 4 bases from J, the junction contained 9 bases not matched to a gene. The CDR3 spells CASSSQLAGIYEQYF. The CDR3 DNA sequence: TGTGCCAGCAGCTCCCAACTAGCGGGGATTTACGAGCAGTACTTC.

V and J are TRBV18 and TRBJ2-5; D not resolved. V gave up 4 bases and J gave up 5 bases, with 8 bases separating them. The CDR3 runs to 12 residues. Looked up from germline, CDR1 is KGHSH and CDR2 is LQKENI. This chain's CDR3 is CASSLGFETQYF. The CDR3 DNA is TGTGCCAGCTCACTGGGGTTCGAGACCCAGTACTTC.

The CDR3 DNA reads TGTGCCAGCAGCCTATCAGGGGTTGGGGAAAAACTGTTTTTT. This sequence encodes CASSLSGVGEKLFF. The chain links TRBV7-2 to TRBJ1-4; TRBD1 is a possible D gene (6 bases). This CDR3 contains 14 residues. The V gene's germline CDR1 is SGHTA and CDR2 FQGNSA. V was pared by 5 bases and J by 8 bases, with 15 bases between.

The J gene is TRBJ1-2, the V gene TRBV5-4; D may be TRBD1 (5 bases). Germline CDR1 SGHNT, CDR2 YYREEE (reference sequence). Trimming took off 4 bases at V and 1 base at J, with 11 bases between the two ends. The CDR3 runs to 14 residues. The CDR3 here is CASSPIGGNYGYTF. The DNA of the CDR3 is TGTGCCAGCAGCCCCATCGGGGGTAACTATGGCTACACCTTC.